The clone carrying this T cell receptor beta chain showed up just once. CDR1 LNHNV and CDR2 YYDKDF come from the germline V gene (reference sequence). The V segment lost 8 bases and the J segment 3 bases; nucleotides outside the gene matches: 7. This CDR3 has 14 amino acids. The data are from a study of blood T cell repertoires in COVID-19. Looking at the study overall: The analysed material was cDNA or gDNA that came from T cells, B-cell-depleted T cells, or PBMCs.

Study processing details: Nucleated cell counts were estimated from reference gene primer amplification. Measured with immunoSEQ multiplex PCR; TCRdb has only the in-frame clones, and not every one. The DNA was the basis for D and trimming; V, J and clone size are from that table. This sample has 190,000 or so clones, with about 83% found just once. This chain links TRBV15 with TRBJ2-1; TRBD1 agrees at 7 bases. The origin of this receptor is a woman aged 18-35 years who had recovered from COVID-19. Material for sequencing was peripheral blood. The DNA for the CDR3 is TGTGCCACCCTCGACAGGGAGCTCTACAATGAGCAGTTCTTC. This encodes CATLDRELYNEQFF.